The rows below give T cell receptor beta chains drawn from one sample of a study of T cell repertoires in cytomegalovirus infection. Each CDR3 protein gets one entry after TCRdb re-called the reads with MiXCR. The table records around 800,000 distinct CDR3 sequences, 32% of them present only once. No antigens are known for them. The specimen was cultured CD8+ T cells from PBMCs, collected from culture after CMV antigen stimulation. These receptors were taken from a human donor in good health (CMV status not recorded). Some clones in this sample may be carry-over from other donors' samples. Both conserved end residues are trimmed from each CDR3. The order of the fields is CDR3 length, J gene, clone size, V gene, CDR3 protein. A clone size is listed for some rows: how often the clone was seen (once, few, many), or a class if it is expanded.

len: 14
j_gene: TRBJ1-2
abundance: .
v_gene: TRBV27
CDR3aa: ASRGVIRGMDYGYT

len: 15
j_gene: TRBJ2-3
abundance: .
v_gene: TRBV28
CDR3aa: ASSSPTKGLATDTQY

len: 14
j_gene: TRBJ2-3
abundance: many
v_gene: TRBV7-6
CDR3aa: ASRPTSGGGADTQY

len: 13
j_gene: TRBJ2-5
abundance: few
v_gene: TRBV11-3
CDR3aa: ASSWDSGAQETQY

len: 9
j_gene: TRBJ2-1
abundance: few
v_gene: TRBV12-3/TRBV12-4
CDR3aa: ASNSHNEQF

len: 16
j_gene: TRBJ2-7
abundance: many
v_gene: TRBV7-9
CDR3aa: ASSSTISGGIDGYEQY

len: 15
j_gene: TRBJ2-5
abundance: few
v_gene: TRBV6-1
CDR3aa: ASSEVQGARNQETQY

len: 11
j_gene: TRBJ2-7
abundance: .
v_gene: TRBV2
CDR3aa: ASNPGRSNEQY

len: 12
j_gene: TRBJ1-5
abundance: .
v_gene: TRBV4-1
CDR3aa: ASSQDRENQPQH

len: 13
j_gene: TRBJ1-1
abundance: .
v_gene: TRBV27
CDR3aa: ASSFLTGRNTEAF

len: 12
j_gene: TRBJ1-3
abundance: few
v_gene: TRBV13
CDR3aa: ASTLPTRGNTIY

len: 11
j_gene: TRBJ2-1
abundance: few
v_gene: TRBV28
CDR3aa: ASSNTVYNEQF

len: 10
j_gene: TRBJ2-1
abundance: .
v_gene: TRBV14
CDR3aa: ASSHSPSKQF

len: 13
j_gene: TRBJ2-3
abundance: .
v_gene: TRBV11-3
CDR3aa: ASSSRAGDLDTQY

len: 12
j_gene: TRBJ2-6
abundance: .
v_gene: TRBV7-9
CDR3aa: GGQGPSGANVLT

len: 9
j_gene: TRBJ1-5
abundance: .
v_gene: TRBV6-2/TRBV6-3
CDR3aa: ASGRNQPQH

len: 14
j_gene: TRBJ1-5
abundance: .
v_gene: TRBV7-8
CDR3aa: ASSLGSGGGHQPQH

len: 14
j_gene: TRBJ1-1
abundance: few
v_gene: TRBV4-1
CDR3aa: ASSQDGAGINTEAF

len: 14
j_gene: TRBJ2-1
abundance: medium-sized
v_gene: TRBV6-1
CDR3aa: ASSDHRDRGGYEQF

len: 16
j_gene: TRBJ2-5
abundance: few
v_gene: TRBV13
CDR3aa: ASTSGGGDRWLQETQY

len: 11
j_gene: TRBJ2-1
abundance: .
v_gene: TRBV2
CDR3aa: ASSGTAAGEQF

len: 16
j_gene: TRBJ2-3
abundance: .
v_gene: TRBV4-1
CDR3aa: ASSQAGVAGADIDTQY